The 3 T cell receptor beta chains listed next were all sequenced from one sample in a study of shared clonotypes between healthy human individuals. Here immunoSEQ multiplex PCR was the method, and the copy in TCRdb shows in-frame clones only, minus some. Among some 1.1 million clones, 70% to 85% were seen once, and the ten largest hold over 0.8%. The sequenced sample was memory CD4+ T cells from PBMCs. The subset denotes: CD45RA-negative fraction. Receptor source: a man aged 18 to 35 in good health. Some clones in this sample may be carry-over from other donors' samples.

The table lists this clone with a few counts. This CDR3 reads CASSLGAGGEETQYF. In DNA form, the CDR3 reads TGCGCCAGCAGCTTGGGTGCAGGGGGCGAAGAGACCCAGTACTTC. This chain joins TRBV5-1 and TRBJ2-5; 8 nucleotides match TRBD1. Per germline, CDR1 SGHRS and CDR2 YFSETQ. This CDR3 has 15 amino acids. After removal of 0 bases from V and 3 bases from J, the junction contained 4 bases not matched to a gene.

CDR3 region: CASSFPGAPSSGKLFF. In DNA form, the CDR3 reads TGTGCCAGCAGTTTCCCGGGCGCACCTTCCTCAGGAAAACTGTTTTTT. The gene calls are TRBV28 and TRBJ1-4; D unresolved. Looked up from germline, CDR1 is MDHEN and CDR2 is SYDVKM. The CDR3 runs 16 residues. V was pared by 3 bases and J by 10 bases, with 21 bases between.

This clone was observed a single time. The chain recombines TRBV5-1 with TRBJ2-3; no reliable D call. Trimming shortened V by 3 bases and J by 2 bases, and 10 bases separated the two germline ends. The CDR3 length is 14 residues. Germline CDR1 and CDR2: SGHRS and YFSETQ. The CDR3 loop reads CASSWAGNTDTQYF. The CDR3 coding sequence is TGCGCCAGCAGCTGGGCAGGCAACACAGATACGCAGTATTTT.